What follows are 17 T cell receptor beta chains derived from one specimen sequenced in a study of siplizumab effects on memory and regulatory T cells. Profiling relied on immunoSEQ multiplex PCR, and the TCRdb table lists in-frame clones only, not all of them. The data show about 120,000 clones, around 93% seen once. Sequencing was performed on non-Treg CD4+ T cells sorted from blood. The receptor source for this set is a human donor in good health.

This clone came up once. V and J are TRBV5-6 and TRBJ1-3; D is uncertain. Deletions cut 8 bases from V and 0 bases from J, with 15 bases between. The CDR3 loop spans 15 amino acids. In germline, CDR1 is SGHDT, CDR2 YYEEEE. The CDR3 DNA reads as TGTGCCAGTTCCTTGGGCATCTTCTCTGGAAACACCATATATTTT. Translation: CASSLGIFSGNTIYF.

The V and J genes are TRBV7-8 and TRBJ2-5, with unresolved D. Trimming cost V 1 base and J 5 bases, with 8 bases left between them. The CDR3 covers 13 residues. Germline values: CDR1 SGHVS, CDR2 FQNEAQ. The CDR3 DNA sequence: TGTGCCAGCAGCTTAGGTTATTCGGAGACCCAGTACTTC. Its protein is CASSLGYSETQYF.

The genes are TRBV5-1 and TRBJ1-1; a weak D match, TRBD1 (5 bases). Germline CDR1 is SGHRS and CDR2 is YFSETQ. The CDR3 covers 15 residues. Deletions cut 3 bases from V and 5 bases from J, with 17 bases between. Written as DNA, the CDR3 is TGCGCCAGCAGCTGGGGTGCGGGGCGGGGGACTGAAGCTTTCTTT. This codes for CASSWGAGRGTEAFF.

Of note for this clone: A junction end diverges from the germline sequence, so it may reflect a read error. This CDR3 reads CASSPKRGEHRSTGTQYF. The DNA for the CDR3 is TGTGCCAGCTCACCCAAGCGGGGAGAACACCGTAGCACAGGTACGCAGTATTTT. The V gene is TRBV18, the J gene TRBJ2-3; TRBD2 aligns across 7 bases. Germline values: CDR1 KGHSH, CDR2 LQKENI. This CDR3 contains 18 residues.

Note on this clone: Within the sample, other DNA sequences also encode this same CDR3. The chain carries TRBV18 and TRBJ1-1; no clear D. V gave up 2 bases and J gave up 5 bases, with 6 bases separating them. The germline CDR1 and CDR2 sequences are KGHSH and LQKENI. This CDR3 has 12 amino acids. CDR3 protein: CASSPAGTEAFF. CDR3 coding DNA: TGTGCCAGCTCACCAGCTGGGACTGAAGCTTTCTTT.

This clone was observed once. The chain recombines TRBV19 with TRBJ1-5, with TRBD1 identical over 10 bases. Germline loops: CDR1 LNHDA, CDR2 SQIVND (reference sequence). The CDR3 extends over 15 amino acids. The V and J ends lost 5 bases and 5 bases, in that order; junction bases with no gene match: 6. The CDR3 sequence: CASSDGQGGYQPQHF. The CDR3 nucleotides read TGTGCCAGTAGTGACGGACAGGGGGGATATCAGCCCCAGCATTTT. The whole variable domain, remainder taken from reference TRBV19 and TRBJ1-5, is DGGITQSPKYLFRKEGQNVTLSCEQNLNHDAMYWYRQDPGQGLRLIYYSQIVNDFQKGDIAEGYSVSREKKESFPLTVTSAQKNPTAFYLCASSDGQGGYQPQHFGDGTRLSIL.

This chain uses TRBV15 with TRBJ2-4; TRBD1 agrees at 8 bases. CDR3 length equals 14 residues. V dropped 0 bases and J dropped 8; count of bases not matched to a gene: 3. From germline, CDR1 is LNHNV and CDR2 YYDKDF (reference sequence). CDR3 in amino acids: CATSRDQTGDIQYF. CDR3 DNA sequence: TGTGCCACCAGCAGAGATCAGACAGGGGACATTCAGTACTTC.

The V gene is TRBV7-2, the J gene TRBJ2-3, with 9 bases fitting TRBD2. From germline, CDR1 is SGHTA and CDR2 FQGNSA. Trimming took 4 bases from V and 3 from J; bases not matched to a gene: 5. The CDR3 runs to 15 residues. The CDR3 is CASSWRLAETDTQYF. CDR3 sequence (DNA): TGTGCCAGCAGCTGGAGACTAGCGGAAACAGATACGCAGTATTTT.

The V call is TRBV2, the J call TRBJ2-3, with D hard to call. V was clipped by 6 bases and J by 0 bases, with 7 bases between them. The CDR3 consists of 13 residues. Germline lookup yields CDR1 SNHLY and CDR2 FYNNEI. CDR3 nucleotide sequence: TGTGCCAGCAGGGAGACTAGCACAGATACGCAGTATTTT. Amino acid sequence: CASRETSTDTQYF.

The CDR3 region is CASTSAPGQGKTQYF. Here the CDR3 DNA reads TGTGCCAGCACCTCAGCCCCGGGACAGGGGAAGACCCAGTACTTC. V is TRBV7-9 and J is TRBJ2-5; 10 nucleotides match TRBD1. CDR1 is SEHNR and CDR2 is FQNEAQ in the germline V gene (reference sequence). This CDR3 has 15 amino acids. The trim removed 7 bases at V and 6 bases at J, leaving 11 bases unmatched.

The chain uses TRBV5-6 and TRBJ2-1; 8 bases are shared with TRBD2. CDR3 length: 16 residues. V shed 4 bases, J shed 7 bases, and the junction held 13 bases outside the gene matches. Germline-derived CDR1 and CDR2 are SGHDT and YYEEEE. CDR3 nucleotide sequence: TGTGCCAGCAGCATAGAGCCCGGGACTAGTGTTAATGAGCAGTTCTTC. Its translation: CASSIEPGTSVNEQFF.

The V gene is TRBV6-5, the J gene TRBJ1-2; D ambiguous. The CDR3 is made up of 11 amino acids. Trimming shortened V by 6 bases and J by 8 bases, and 10 bases separated the two germline ends. CDR1 and CDR2 from the germline V gene are MNHEY and SVGAGI. In DNA, the CDR3 is TGTGCCAGCAGCCAAACCCTGGGCTACACCTTC. This translates into CASSQTLGYTF.

The chain uses TRBV6-5 and TRBJ1-1; D not certain. The CDR3 extends over 14 amino acids. V lost 4 bases and J lost 0, with 9 bases in between. The germline CDR1 and CDR2 sequences are MNHEY and SVGAGI. The DNA for the CDR3 is TGTGCCAGCAGTTCTGCTCCGATGAACACTGAAGCTTTCTTT. This encodes CASSSAPMNTEAFF.

The chain recombines TRBV2 with TRBJ1-2; TRBD1 agrees at 11 bases. CDR3 length: 12 amino acids. V lost 7 bases and J lost 7; bases outside the gene matches: 2. The germline V gene encodes CDR1 SNHLY and CDR2 FYNNEI. CDR3: CASKGQGAGYTF. DNA of the CDR3: TGTGCCAGCAAAGGACAGGGGGCTGGCTACACCTTC.

This sequence joins TRBV27 and TRBJ2-1; the match to TRBD2 covers 7 bases. J lost 2 bases, V lost 2 bases, and 3 bases had no gene match. The CDR3 runs to 15 residues. CDR1 and CDR2 from the germline V gene are MNHEY and SMNVEV (reference sequence). Written as DNA, the CDR3 is TGTGCCAGCAGTTTAGTGGGGGGGGCCTACAATGAGCAGTTCTTC. Protein: CASSLVGGAYNEQFF.

The gene calls are TRBV5-1 and TRBJ2-3; D uncertain. Looked up from germline, CDR1 is SGHRS and CDR2 is YFSETQ. Trimming removed 4 bases at V and 2 bases at J, with 26 bases between. The length of the CDR3 is 19 residues. Here the CDR3 DNA reads TGCGCCAGCAGCAGGTGGACCGGAGCACTTGTGGCGTCCACAGATACGCAGTATTTT. This gives the protein CASSRWTGALVASTDTQYF.

This chain joins TRBV2 and TRBJ1-5; 9 bases agree with TRBD1. Germline-derived CDR1 and CDR2 are SNHLY and FYNNEI. Losses at the gene ends were 5 bases for V and 3 bases for J; bases not matched to a gene: 8. This CDR3 has 16 amino acids. The CDR3 spells CASSSRTGVDNQPQHF. DNA for the CDR3: TGTGCCAGCAGTTCTCGGACAGGGGTGGACAATCAGCCCCAGCATTTT.